This TCR beta chain was identified during a study of blood T cell repertoires in COVID-19. The wider study: Spain, Italy and the United States supplied samples that represented acute and convalescent COVID-19. PBMCs, B-cell-depleted T cells, or T cells provided the cDNA or gDNA that made up the material.

J lost 5 bases, V lost 7 bases, and 5 bases had no gene match. Germline-derived CDR1 and CDR2 are LNHDA and SQIVND (reference sequence). The CDR3 spans 14 residues. In the original workflow: Nucleated cell number was recorded as an estimate derived from reference gene primer amplification. The repertoire was sequenced with immunoSEQ multiplex PCR; TCRdb's copy has only in-frame clones and lacks some. That table gives V, J and clone size, and the DNA gave D and trimming. The profile shows roughly 200,000 clones, around 89% of them singletons. The gene calls are TRBV19 and TRBJ2-2; 9 bases line up with TRBD2. The source material was peripheral blood. The clonotype comes from a man in his forties or fifties with acute or convalescent COVID-19. The CDR3 DNA reads TGTGCCAGTAAAATGCTAGCGGGGACCGGGGAGCTGTTTTTT. Translated, it gives CASKMLAGTGELFF.